Below, one T cell receptor beta chain is given with its context. No culture or expansion preceded analysis of these blood cells. This sample is part of a study of neoadjuvant anti-PD-1 for oral cavity cancer. Study-level information: Non-progressing patients received a fourth nivolumab dose near day 43, then surgery on days 50-56.

The CDR3 spans 13 residues. Trimming took 7 bases from V and 4 from J, leaving 13 bases between them. Germline assignment: CDR1 MNHEY and CDR2 SVGAGI. Sequencing was performed with immunoSEQ multiplex PCR; in TCRdb, only in-frame clones are kept and a portion is missing. The sample shows some 15,000 clones, approximately 66% of them seen only once. This material consisted of PBMCs, taken before nivolumab (anti-PD-1) treatment. This receptor was identified in a person aged 35 to 85 with oral cavity squamous cell carcinoma. The chain links TRBV6-5 to TRBJ1-1; D unresolved. The CDR3 loop reads CASISRRSTEAFF. CDR3 nucleotide sequence: TGTGCCAGCATCTCTAGGAGGAGCACTGAAGCTTTCTTT.